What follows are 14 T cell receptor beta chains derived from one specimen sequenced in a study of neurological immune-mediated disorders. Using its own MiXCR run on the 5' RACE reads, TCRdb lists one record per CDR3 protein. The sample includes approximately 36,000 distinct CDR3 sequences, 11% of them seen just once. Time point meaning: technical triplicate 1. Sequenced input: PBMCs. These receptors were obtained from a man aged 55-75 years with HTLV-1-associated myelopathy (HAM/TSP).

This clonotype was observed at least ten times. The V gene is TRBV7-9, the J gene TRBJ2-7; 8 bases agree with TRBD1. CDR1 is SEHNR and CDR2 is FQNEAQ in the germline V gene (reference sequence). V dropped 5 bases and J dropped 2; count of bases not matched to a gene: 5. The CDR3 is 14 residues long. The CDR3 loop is CASSPDRAPYEQYF. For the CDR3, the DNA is TGTGCCAGCAGCCCGGACAGGGCCCCCTACGAGCAGTACTTC.

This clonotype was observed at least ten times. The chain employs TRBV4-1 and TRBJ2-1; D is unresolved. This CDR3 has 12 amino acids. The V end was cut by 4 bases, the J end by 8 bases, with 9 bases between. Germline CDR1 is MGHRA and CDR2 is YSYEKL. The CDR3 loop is CASSRQRDEQFF. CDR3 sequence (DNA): TGCGCCAGCAGCCGGCAAAGGGATGAGCAGTTCTTC.

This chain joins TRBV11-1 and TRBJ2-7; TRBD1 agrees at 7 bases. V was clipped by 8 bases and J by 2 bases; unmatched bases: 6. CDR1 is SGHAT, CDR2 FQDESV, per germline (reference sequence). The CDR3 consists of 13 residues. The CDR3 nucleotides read TGTGCCAGCCGCCTGACAGGGACCTACGAGCAGTACTTC. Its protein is CASRLTGTYEQYF.

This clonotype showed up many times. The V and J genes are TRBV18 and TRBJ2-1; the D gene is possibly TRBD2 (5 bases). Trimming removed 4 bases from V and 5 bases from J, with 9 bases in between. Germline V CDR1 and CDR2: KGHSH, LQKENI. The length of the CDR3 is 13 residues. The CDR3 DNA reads TGTGCCAGCTCACTGGACTCTCACAATGAGCAGTTCTTC. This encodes CASSLDSHNEQFF.

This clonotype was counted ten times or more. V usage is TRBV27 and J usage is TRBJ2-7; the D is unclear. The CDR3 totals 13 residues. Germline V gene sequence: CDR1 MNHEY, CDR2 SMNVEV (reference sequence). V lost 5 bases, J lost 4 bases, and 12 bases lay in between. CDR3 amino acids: CASSPGPPYEQYF. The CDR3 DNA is TGTGCCAGCAGTCCTGGACCACCTTACGAGCAGTACTTC.

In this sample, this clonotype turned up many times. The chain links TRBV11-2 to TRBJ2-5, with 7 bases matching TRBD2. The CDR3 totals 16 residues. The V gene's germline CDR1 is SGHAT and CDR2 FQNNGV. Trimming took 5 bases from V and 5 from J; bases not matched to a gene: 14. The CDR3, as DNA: TGTGCCAGCAGCCAAGACGAGGGAGGGGCGTGGGAGACCCAGTACTTC. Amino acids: CASSQDEGGAWETQYF.

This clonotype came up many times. Written as DNA, the CDR3 is TGTGCCAGCAGCACCTCCCGGGGCCGGTCCCTGTACTTC. Its translation is CASSTSRGRSLYF. The chain has TRBV7-2 and TRBJ2-7; D is possibly TRBD1 or TRBD2 (5 bases each). Germline V CDR1 and CDR2: SGHTA, FQGNSA. This CDR3 is built from 13 residues. The ends were cut back, 5 bases at V and 12 bases at J, with 20 bases in the middle.

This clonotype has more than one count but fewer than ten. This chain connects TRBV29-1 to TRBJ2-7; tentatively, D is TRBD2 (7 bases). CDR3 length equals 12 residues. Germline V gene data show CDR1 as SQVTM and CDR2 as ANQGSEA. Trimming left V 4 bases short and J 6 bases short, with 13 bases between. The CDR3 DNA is TGCAGCGTTGTCGGGGGGCTACGCGAGCAGTACTTC. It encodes CSVVGGLREQYF.

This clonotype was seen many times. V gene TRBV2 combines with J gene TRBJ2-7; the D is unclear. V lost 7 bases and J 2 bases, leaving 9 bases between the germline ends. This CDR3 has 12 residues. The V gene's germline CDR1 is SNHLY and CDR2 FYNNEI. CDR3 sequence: CASTAQTYEQYF. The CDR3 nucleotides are TGTGCCAGCACGGCACAGACCTACGAGCAGTACTTC.

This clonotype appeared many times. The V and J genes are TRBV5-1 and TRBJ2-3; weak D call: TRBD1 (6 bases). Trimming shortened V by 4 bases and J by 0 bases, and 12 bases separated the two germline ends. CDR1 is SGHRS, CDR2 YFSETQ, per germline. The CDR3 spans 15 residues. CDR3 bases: TGCGCCAGCAGCCTACAGGGATTTAGCACAGATACGCAGTATTTT. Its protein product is CASSLQGFSTDTQYF.

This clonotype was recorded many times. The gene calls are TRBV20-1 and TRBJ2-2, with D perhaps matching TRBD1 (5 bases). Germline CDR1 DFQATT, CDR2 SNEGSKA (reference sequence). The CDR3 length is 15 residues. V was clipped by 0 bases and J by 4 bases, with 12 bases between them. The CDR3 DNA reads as TGCAGTGCTAGAGATTCCAGGGTGCCCACCGGGGAGCTGTTTTTT. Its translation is CSARDSRVPTGELFF.

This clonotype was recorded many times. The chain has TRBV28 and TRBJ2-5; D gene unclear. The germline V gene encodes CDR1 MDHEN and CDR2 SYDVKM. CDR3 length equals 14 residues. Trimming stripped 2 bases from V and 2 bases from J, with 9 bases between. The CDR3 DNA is TGTGCCAGCAGTTTAAGGGTTTCTCAAGAGACCCAGTACTTC. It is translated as CASSLRVSQETQYF.

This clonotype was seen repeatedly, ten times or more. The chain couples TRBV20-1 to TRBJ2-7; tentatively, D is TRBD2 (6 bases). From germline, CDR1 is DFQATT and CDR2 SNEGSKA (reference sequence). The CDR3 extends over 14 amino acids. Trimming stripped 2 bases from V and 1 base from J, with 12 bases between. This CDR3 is CSARPGSRSYEQYF. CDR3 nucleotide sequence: TGCAGTGCTAGACCCGGGAGTAGGTCCTACGAGCAGTACTTC.

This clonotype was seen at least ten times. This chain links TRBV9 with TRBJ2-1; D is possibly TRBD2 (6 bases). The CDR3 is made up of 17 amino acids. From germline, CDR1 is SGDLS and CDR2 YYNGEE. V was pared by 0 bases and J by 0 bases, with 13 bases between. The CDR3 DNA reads TGTGCCAGCAGCGTAGCTACTAGCTCTTCCTCCTACAATGAGCAGTTCTTC. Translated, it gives CASSVATSSSSYNEQFF. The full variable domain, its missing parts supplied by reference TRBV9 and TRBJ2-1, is DSGVTQTPKHLITATGQRVTLRCSPRSGDLSVYWYQQSLDQGLQFLIQYYNGEERAKGNILERFSAQQFPDLHSELNLSSLELGDSALYFCASSVATSSSSYNEQFFGPGTRLTVL.